This TCR beta chain was profiled in a study of blood T cell repertoires in COVID-19. About the research overall: The analysed material was cDNA or gDNA that came from T cells, B-cell-depleted T cells, or PBMCs.

This CDR3 has 16 residues. Germline CDR1 SGDLS, CDR2 YYNGEE. The V and J ends lost 0 bases and 7 bases, in that order; junction bases with no gene match: 8. Authors' processing steps: Amplifying reference gene primers gave estimates of nucleated cell counts. Measured with immunoSEQ multiplex PCR; TCRdb has only the in-frame clones, and not every one. V, J and clone size reflect that table, while D and trimming were determined from the DNA. Here the sample spans roughly 280,000 clones, around 90% being singletons. This clone came up once. The clonotype comes from a man aged 50-59 years with acute or convalescent COVID-19. Sequenced: peripheral blood. The chain has TRBV9 and TRBJ1-4; 8 nucleotides align to TRBD1. As DNA, the CDR3 is TGTGCCAGCAGCGTAGCTGGCGGCAGGGGGCTTGAAAAACTGTTTTTT. Translating gives CASSVAGGRGLEKLFF.